This paragraph reports one T cell receptor (beta chain). These data originate in a study of blood T cell repertoires in COVID-19. CDR3 size: 14 residues. Germline trimming cut 5 bases from V and 7 bases from J; bases unmatched to any gene: 11. From germline, CDR1 is SGHNT and CDR2 YENEEA. Sequencing used immunoSEQ multiplex PCR; TCRdb keeps in-frame clones, though not all of them. Altogether 90,000 to 130,000 clones are present, roughly 86% being singletons, with the ten largest covering 4.5%. The sample comprised peripheral blood. This chain connects TRBV11-3 to TRBJ2-7, with TRBD1 identical over 7 bases. The receptor was derived from a man in his forties or fifties with acute or convalescent COVID-19. The CDR3 sequence: CASSTRGGSREQYF. For the CDR3, the DNA is TGTGCCAGCAGCACAAGAGGGGGCTCGAGGGAGCAGTACTTC.